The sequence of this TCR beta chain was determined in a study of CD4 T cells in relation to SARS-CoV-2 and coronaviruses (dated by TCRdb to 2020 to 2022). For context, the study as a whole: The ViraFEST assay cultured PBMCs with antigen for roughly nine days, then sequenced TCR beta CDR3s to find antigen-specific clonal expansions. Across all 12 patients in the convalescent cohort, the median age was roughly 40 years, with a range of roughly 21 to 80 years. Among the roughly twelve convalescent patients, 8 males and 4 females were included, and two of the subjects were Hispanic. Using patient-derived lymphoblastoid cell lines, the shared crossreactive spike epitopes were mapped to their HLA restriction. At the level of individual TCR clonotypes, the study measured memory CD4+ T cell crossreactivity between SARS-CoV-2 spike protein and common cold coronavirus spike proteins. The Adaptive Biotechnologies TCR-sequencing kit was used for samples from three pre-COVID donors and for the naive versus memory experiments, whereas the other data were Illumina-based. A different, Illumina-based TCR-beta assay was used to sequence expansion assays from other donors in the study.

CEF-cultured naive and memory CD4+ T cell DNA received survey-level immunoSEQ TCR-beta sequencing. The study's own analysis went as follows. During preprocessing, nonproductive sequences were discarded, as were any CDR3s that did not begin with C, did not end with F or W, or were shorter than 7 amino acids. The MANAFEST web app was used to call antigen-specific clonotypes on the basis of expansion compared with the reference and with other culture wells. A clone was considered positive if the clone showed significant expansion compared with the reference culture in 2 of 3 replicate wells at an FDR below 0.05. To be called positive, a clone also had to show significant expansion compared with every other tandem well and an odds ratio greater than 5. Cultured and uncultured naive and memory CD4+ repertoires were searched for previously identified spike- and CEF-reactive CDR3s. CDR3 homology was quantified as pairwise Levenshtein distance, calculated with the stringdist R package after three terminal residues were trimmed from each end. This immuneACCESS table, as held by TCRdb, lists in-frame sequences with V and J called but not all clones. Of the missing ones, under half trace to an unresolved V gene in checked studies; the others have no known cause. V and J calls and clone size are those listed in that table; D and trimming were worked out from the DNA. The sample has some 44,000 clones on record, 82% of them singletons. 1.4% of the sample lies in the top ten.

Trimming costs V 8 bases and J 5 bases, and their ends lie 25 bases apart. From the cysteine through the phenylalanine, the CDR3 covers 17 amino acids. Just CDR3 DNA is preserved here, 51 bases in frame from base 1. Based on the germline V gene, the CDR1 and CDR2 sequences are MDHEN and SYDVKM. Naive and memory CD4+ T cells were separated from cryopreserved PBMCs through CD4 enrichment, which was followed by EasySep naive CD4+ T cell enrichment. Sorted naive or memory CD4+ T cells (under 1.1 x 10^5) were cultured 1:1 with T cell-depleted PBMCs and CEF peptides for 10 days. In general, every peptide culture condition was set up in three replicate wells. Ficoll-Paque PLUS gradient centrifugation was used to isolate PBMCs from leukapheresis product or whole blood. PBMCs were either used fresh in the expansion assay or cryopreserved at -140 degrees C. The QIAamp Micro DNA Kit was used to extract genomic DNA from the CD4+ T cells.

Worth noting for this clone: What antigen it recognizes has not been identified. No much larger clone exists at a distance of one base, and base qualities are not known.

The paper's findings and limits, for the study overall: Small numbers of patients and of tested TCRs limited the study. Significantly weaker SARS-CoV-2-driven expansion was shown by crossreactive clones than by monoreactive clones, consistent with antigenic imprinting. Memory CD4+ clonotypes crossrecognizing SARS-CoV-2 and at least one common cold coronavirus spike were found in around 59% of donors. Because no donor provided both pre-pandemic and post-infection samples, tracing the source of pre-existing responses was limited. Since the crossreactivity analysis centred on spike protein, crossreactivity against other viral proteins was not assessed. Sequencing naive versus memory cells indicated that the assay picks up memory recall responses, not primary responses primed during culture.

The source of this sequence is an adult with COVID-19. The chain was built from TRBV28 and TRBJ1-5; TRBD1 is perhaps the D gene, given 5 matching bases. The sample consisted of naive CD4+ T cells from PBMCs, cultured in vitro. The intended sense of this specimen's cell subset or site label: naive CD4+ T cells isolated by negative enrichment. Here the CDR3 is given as CASATPPGVSWYQPQHF. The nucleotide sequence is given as TGTGCCAGCGCCACCCCTCCGGGGGTCTCCTGGTATCAGCCCCAGCATTTT.